A selection of T cell receptor beta chains follows, all from one sample in a study of T cell responses to AZD1222 COVID-19 vaccine. Generated by immunoSEQ multiplex PCR, the TCRdb table keeps only in-frame clones and is missing some. The sample lists roughly 97,000 clones, about 88% seen once, with approximately 2.8% in the top ten. The sample consisted of peripheral blood, taken on day 0 of AZD1222 vaccination. The receptors shown here come from an adult in good health. Each CDR3 is given with its conserved first and last residue.

v_gene	j_gene	len	CDR3aa
TRBV4-3	TRBJ1-5	15	CASSQDTGSNQPQHF
TRBV6-5	TRBJ2-1	15	CASKFRDRAYNEQFF
TRBV5-4	TRBJ1-6	14	CAGGVDRDNSPLHF
TRBV5-1	TRBJ2-1	16	CASSLDGGLAYNEQFF
TRBV6-5	TRBJ1-2	11	CASSRGAGYTF
TRBV6-5	TRBJ1-1	12	CASSYSGVGAFF
TRBV6-6	TRBJ1-5	13	CASSQGGTQPQHF
TRBV10-3	TRBJ1-1	9	CAIRYEAFF
TRBV7-6	TRBJ1-6	12	CASSLDGSPLHF
TRBV24-1	TRBJ1-5	15	CATGSRDRGNQPQHF
TRBV6-2/TRBV6-3	TRBJ1-1	13	CASSYSDNTEAFF
TRBV11-3	TRBJ2-1	15	CASSWRTSSYNEQFF
TRBV5-1	TRBJ2-3	15	CASSWMTGSTDTQYF
TRBV30	TRBJ1-3	14	CAWSVSRWGNTIYF
TRBV6-5	TRBJ1-4	14	CASSSGGGSEKLFF
TRBV10-3	TRBJ1-6	14	CAISPDGNNSPLHF
TRBV7-9	TRBJ1-6	14	CASSYTGNNSPLHF
TRBV12-3/TRBV12-4	TRBJ2-7	12	CASSPTGYEQYF
TRBV11-2	TRBJ1-4	14	CASTTGHHIGKLFF
TRBV11-2	TRBJ2-1	16	CASSRPPGSNYNEQFF
TRBV2	TRBJ1-1	13	CAIQVDRANEAFF
TRBV29-1	TRBJ1-3	13	CSVTRGSGNTIYF
TRBV12-3/TRBV12-4	TRBJ1-1	13	CASSSRGRTEAFF
TRBV18	TRBJ1-5	14	CASSWDRADQPQHF
TRBV5-1	TRBJ2-4	13	CASTGEGQNIQYF
TRBV11-2	TRBJ1-1	15	CASSLNRAVVTEAFF
TRBV18	TRBJ1-3	17	CASSPPDTTISGNTIYF
TRBV30	TRBJ1-6	14	CAQGVQLTGSPLHF
TRBV7-3	TRBJ2-2	16	CASSLQARGATGELFF
TRBV27	TRBJ1-6	17	CASSLNPQSSYNSPLHF
TRBV21-1	TRBJ2-7	15	CASSKVGQNVHEQYF
TRBV30	TRBJ1-2	14	CAWRETGGDYGYTF
TRBV10-3	TRBJ2-3	14	CAISRQVSTDTQYF
TRBV15	TRBJ1-1	14	CATSREIMGTEAFF
TRBV15	TRBJ2-5	13	CATSRDGVETQYF
TRBV2	TRBJ2-7	14	CASSGSRRGDEQYF